The 18 T cell receptor beta chains listed next were all sequenced from one sample in a study of CD8+ T cells in alopecia areata. As to treatment: oral pan-JAK inhibitor, 5-10 mg twice daily. TCR sequencing used cDNA made by reverse transcription of extracted RNA. Generated by immunoSEQ multiplex PCR, the TCRdb table keeps only in-frame clones and is missing some. This sample has roughly 280,000 clones, with 60% found just once. Sample: CD4+ T cells sorted from blood, taken around week 54, from a patient treated with tofacitinib. These receptors came from a human donor with alopecia areata.

The V and J genes are TRBV5-1 and TRBJ1-1, with TRBD1 matching 11 bases. The CDR3 covers 15 residues. The ends lost 4 bases at V and 4 bases at J; junction bases unmatched: 6. CDR1 is SGHRS, CDR2 YFSETQ, per germline. CDR3 sequence: CASSKDRGRATEAFF. The CDR3 DNA sequence: TGCGCCAGCAGCAAGGACAGGGGGCGGGCCACTGAAGCTTTCTTT.

This clone was counted a few times. The chain carries TRBV4-1 and TRBJ1-5; TRBD1 is a possible D gene (5 bases). The CDR3 has 14 residues. The germline V and J ends were trimmed by 1 base and 5 bases, with 9 bases remaining between them. The germline V gene has CDR1 MGHRA and CDR2 YSYEKL. CDR3 protein: CASSQAGGDQPQHF. DNA of the CDR3: TGCGCCAGCAGCCAAGCCGGGGGAGATCAGCCCCAGCATTTT.

V is TRBV6-5 and J is TRBJ2-3; 10 bases are shared with TRBD2. This CDR3 has 15 amino acids. Losses at the gene ends were 6 bases for V and 6 bases for J; bases not matched to a gene: 9. Germline CDR1 reads MNHEY; CDR2 reads SVGAGI. The CDR3 is CASSTSGVTVDTQYF. In DNA, the CDR3 is TGTGCCAGCAGCACTAGCGGGGTCACCGTGGATACGCAGTATTTT.

The V gene is TRBV30, the J gene TRBJ2-2; a weak D match, TRBD1 (5 bases). The CDR3 runs to 10 residues. Germline lookup yields CDR1 GTSNPN and CDR2 SVGIG (reference sequence). The V and J ends lost 4 bases and 8 bases respectively, with 5 bases between them. CDR3 in amino acids: CAWKGGELFF. In DNA, the CDR3 is TGTGCCTGGAAGGGGGGGGAGCTGTTTTTT.

This chain links TRBV29-1 with TRBJ2-5; D may be TRBD1 (5 bases). This CDR3 is 16 amino acids long. Germline V gives CDR1 SQVTM, CDR2 ANQGSEA. V was clipped by 5 bases and J by 0 bases, with 19 bases between them. This CDR3 is CSVRVGRTPYQETQYF. In DNA form, the CDR3 reads TGCAGCGTTCGGGTCGGCCGGACACCGTACCAAGAGACCCAGTACTTC.

The genes are TRBV4-1 and TRBJ1-2; 7 nucleotides agree with TRBD1. Per the germline V gene, CDR1 is MGHRA and CDR2 is YSYEKL. This CDR3 spans 17 amino acids. The ends lost 4 bases at V and 4 bases at J; junction bases unmatched: 15. The CDR3 protein is CASSPEEGTARFYGYTF. CDR3 nucleotide sequence: TGCGCCAGCAGCCCTGAGGAAGGGACAGCGCGGTTCTATGGCTACACCTTC.

This clone was seen a handful of times. The chain uses TRBV6-6 and TRBJ2-1; D may be TRBD2 (6 bases). CDR3 length: 13 residues. In germline, CDR1 is MNHNY, CDR2 SVGAGI (reference sequence). V gave up 10 bases and J gave up 3 bases, with 13 bases separating them. In DNA form, the CDR3 reads TGTGCCACCCAGGAGGGCCTCTACAATGAGCAGTTCTTC. It is translated as CATQEGLYNEQFF.

The chain combines TRBV4-1 with TRBJ1-2; no reliable D call. Germline values: CDR1 MGHRA, CDR2 YSYEKL. Trimming took off 0 bases at V and 7 bases at J, with 12 bases between the two ends. The CDR3 extends over 14 amino acids. In DNA, the CDR3 is TGCGCCAGCAGCCAAGATCCGGGATATGGTGGCTACACCTTC. Its translation is CASSQDPGYGGYTF.

The chain employs TRBV9 and TRBJ2-1; TRBD2 matches 8 bases. The junction had 8 bases not matched to a gene; V was cut back by 3 bases and J by 3 bases. The CDR3 spans 16 residues. Germline V lookup: CDR1 SGDLS, CDR2 YYNGEE. CDR3 residues: CASSEAVAGYYNEQFF. The DNA of the CDR3 is TGTGCCAGCAGCGAGGCGGTAGCGGGGTACTACAATGAGCAGTTCTTC.

This clone was seen just once. The chain recombines TRBV6-6 with TRBJ1-1; TRBD1 might be the D (5 bases). V gave up 0 bases and J gave up 6 bases, with 17 bases separating them. The CDR3 totals 16 residues. Germline CDR1 reads MNHNY; CDR2 reads SVGAGI (reference sequence). The CDR3 DNA reads TGTGCCAGCAGTTACTCGTACAGGTCCACATTCGCTGAAGCTTTCTTT. Translation gives CASSYSYRSTFAEAFF.

The J gene is TRBJ1-6, the V gene TRBV7-3, with D possibly matching TRBD1 (5 bases). Germline-derived CDR1 and CDR2 are SGHTA and FQGTGA. The V and J ends lost 5 bases and 7 bases respectively, with 12 bases between them. This CDR3 has 14 residues. The CDR3 coding sequence is TGTGCCAGCAGCCCCGGGGCGGTAAATTCACCCCTCCACTTT. Amino acid sequence: CASSPGAVNSPLHF.

V and J are TRBV29-1 and TRBJ1-1, with TRBD1 as a possible D gene (5 bases). The CDR3 runs to 13 residues. Trimming shortened V by 3 bases and J by 4 bases, and 12 bases separated the two germline ends. The germline gives CDR1 SQVTM, CDR2 ANQGSEA. For the CDR3, the DNA is TGCAGCGTTGAGAGGGGAACGGGCACTGAAGCTTTCTTT. Translation: CSVERGTGTEAFF.

The chain employs TRBV9 and TRBJ1-2; 10 nucleotides match TRBD1. This CDR3 is 14 amino acids long. The V gene end was trimmed by 3 bases and the J gene end by 7 bases; junction bases not matched to a gene: 6. Germline assignment: CDR1 SGDLS and CDR2 YYNGEE. This chain's CDR3 is CASSGDRGRAGYTF. CDR3 nucleotide sequence: TGTGCCAGCAGCGGCGACAGGGGGCGAGCTGGCTACACCTTC.

The CDR3 DNA is TGTGCCTGGAGTGTAGGGGGAAGCACTGAAGCTTTCTTT. This translates into CAWSVGGSTEAFF. The gene calls are TRBV30 and TRBJ1-1; a possible D gene is TRBD1 (6 bases). Germline V gene lookup returns CDR1 GTSNPN and CDR2 SVGIG (reference sequence). V lost 0 bases and J 4 bases, leaving 9 bases between the germline ends. The CDR3 runs to 13 residues. Combining the CDR3 with reference TRBV30 and TRBJ1-1 gives the whole variable domain SQTIHQWPATLVQPVGSPLSLECTVEGTSNPNLYWYRQAAGRGLQLLFYSVGIGQISSEVPQNLSASRPQDRQFILSSKKLLLSDSGFYLCAWSVGGSTEAFFGQGTRLTVV.

The V and J genes are TRBV30 and TRBJ2-5; a weak D match, TRBD2 (6 bases). Trimming took 4 bases from V and 5 from J, leaving 20 bases between them. Germline V lookup: CDR1 GTSNPN, CDR2 SVGIG (reference sequence). There are 15 residues in the CDR3. CDR3 coding DNA: TGTGCCTGGACCTTACGGGGGACCCCCTGGGAGACCCAGTACTTC. Protein product: CAWTLRGTPWETQYF.

This sequence joins TRBV27 and TRBJ2-7, with a possible D match to TRBD2 (5 bases). Germline lookup yields CDR1 MNHEY and CDR2 SMNVEV (reference sequence). Trimming removed 3 bases at V and 6 bases at J, with 15 bases between. The CDR3 sequence is 14 residues long. The chain's CDR3 is CASSFRGEGVEQYF. Here the CDR3 DNA reads TGTGCCAGCAGTTTCCGCGGCGAGGGAGTCGAGCAGTACTTC.

The chain recombines TRBV4-1 with TRBJ2-3; perhaps TRBD2 as D (5 bases). The germline gives CDR1 MGHRA, CDR2 YSYEKL. This CDR3 region has 16 residues. V lost 0 bases and J 3 bases, leaving 13 bases between the germline ends. The CDR3, as DNA: TGCGCCAGCAGCCAAGAAGCACCGGGGAATACAGATACGCAGTATTTT. Translated: CASSQEAPGNTDTQYF.

The rearrangement links TRBV30 to TRBJ1-5; D call uncertain. Germline V gene sequence: CDR1 GTSNPN, CDR2 SVGIG (reference sequence). V lost 1 base, J lost 10 bases, and 14 bases lay in between. CDR3 length: 13 amino acids. CDR3 loop: CAWSDDSEVPQHF. The CDR3 DNA reads TGTGCCTGGAGTGATGACTCCGAGGTTCCCCAGCATTTT.